The clone carrying this T cell receptor beta chain was picked up many times. The data were obtained in a study of T cells after yellow fever vaccination. A process of 5'RACE template switching, which added a universal primer site and UMIs, was used to make TCR cDNA. Using its own MiXCR run on the 5' RACE reads, TCRdb lists one record per CDR3 protein. The sample yields 95,000 to 150,000 distinct CDR3 sequences, 7.4% seen once. Germline V gives CDR1 SGHTA, CDR2 FQGNSA. Trimming took 0 bases from V and 6 from J, leaving 14 bases between them. The CDR3 contains 15 residues. Sequenced here: CD4+ T cells sorted from PBMCs, sampled 10 to 11 days after the first yellow fever vaccination. This receptor was taken from a man aged 18 to 29 who received the YFV17D yellow fever vaccine. This chain joins TRBV7-2 and TRBJ1-2; possible D gene TRBD1, 5 bases. The CDR3 sequence: CASSLAFRGEDGYTF. The DNA of the CDR3 is TGTGCCAGCAGCTTAGCGTTCCGGGGCGAGGATGGCTACACCTTC.